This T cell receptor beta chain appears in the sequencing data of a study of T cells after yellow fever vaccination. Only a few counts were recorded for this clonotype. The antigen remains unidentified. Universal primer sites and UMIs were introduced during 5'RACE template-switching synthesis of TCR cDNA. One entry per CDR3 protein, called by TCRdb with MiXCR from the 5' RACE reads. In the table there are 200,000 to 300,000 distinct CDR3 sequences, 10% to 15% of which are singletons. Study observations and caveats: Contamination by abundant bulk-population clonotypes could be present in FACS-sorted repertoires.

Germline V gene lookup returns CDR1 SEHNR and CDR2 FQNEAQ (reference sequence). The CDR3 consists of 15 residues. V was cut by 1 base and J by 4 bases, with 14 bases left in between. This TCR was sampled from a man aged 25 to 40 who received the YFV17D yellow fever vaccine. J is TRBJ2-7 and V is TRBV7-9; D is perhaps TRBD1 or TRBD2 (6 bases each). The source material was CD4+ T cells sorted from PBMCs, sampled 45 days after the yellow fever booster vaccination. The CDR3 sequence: CASSLGSGGGYEQYF. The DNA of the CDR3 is TGTGCCAGCAGCTTAGGCTCCGGAGGGGGTTACGAGCAGTACTTC.